This T cell receptor (beta chain) was observed in a study of identical twins (dated by TCRdb to 2016 to 2018). With respect to the entire study: TCR alpha and beta repertoires from monozygotic twins, unrelated adults of various ages and cord blood were deep-sequenced to test whether fetal clonotypes persist. Replicate twin experiments were performed at different times using different library preparation protocols to rule out contamination.

CDR1 and CDR2, looked up from the germline V gene, are KGHSH and LQKENI. Inclusive of the bounding cysteine and phenylalanine, the CDR3 is 16 residues long. Of all the DNA, just the CDR3 is kept, 48 bases in frame from base 1. V loses 3 bases, J loses 2 bases, and the germline ends lie 14 bases apart. The library was built by means of 5' RACE. TCRdb shows the sequencer as Illumina HiSeq 2000. A universal primer binding site was introduced by template switching, and a unique molecular identifier was present in the final cDNA, enabling accurate counting of TCR cDNA molecules. Specific primers in the conserved constant-segment region were used to synthesize first-strand cDNA for the TCR alpha and beta chains. To control for contamination, each cDNA library was double barcoded with a SMART-Mk sample barcode plus Illumina barcodes. TruSeq adapter sequences and Illumina sample barcodes were added in two successive PCR steps. TCR alpha and beta cDNA libraries were sequenced on the Illumina HiSeq platform with custom primers. The source study handled its data this way. Unique molecular identifiers were extracted from raw reads with MiGEC, and CDR3 positions were determined with MiXCR. For each individual, recombination models were inferred using an EM algorithm with the repgenHMM and IGoR tools. Shared clonotype analysis was performed with the tcR package in R, normalizing sharing by the product of cloneset sizes. To study raw recombination without the effects of thymic and clonal selection, out-of-frame nonproductive sequences were analyzed. TCRdb applied fastp at Q25 and MiXCR to the public reads, then kept only in-frame beta chains. Each CDR3 protein gets just one entry, which takes the most common genes and DNA from the rows behind it. These V and J calls rely on TCRdb rather than the paper's analysis. The sample table lists around 490,000 distinct CDR3 sequences, more than 13% of them with a count of one. Approximately 0.98% of the sample lies in the top ten.

Concerning this clonotype: Its antigen has not been determined. The input lacks base qualities; no much larger clone sits a single base away.

General conclusions and limits of the study: Abundant cord blood beta clonotypes carried fewer insertions; young adult naive repertoires showed a weaker similar trend, while memory repertoires showed none. Out-of-frame TCR alpha sharing in monozygotic twins was systematically underestimated by recombination models, whereas sharing between unrelated individuals was in agreement with the recombination models. Compared with coincidental sharing between unrelated individuals, out-of-frame TCR alpha sequences shared between twins showed an excess of sequences with low generation probability. Excess twin sharing in beta out-of-frame sequences was weaker because fewer shared sequences lowered the signal-to-noise ratio. Invariant T cells such as MAIT and iNKT could partly confound zero-insertion analyses, although diverse VJ usage argued against such confounding for most clonotypes. Because the same donors could not be followed over many years, the conclusions relied on cross-sectional statistical analysis.

Only healthy Caucasian donors were included. The twin cohort comprised three pairs of female monozygotic twins, all aged about 18 to 30 years. Positive isolation kits from Invitrogen were used to isolate the CD4+ and CD8+ T cell populations. The data were also submitted as part of a second study, on yellow fever vaccine responses in identical twins. The second study's paper adds: The T cell response to vaccination in identical twins was reported by the authors to appear partly convergent and partly personalized. The study precisely tracked vaccine-responding T cell clones in identical twins.

This chain is built from TRBV18 and TRBJ1-3; perhaps TRBD1 is the D gene, with 6 bases matching. Sequencing was done on a sample of CD4+ T cells sorted from blood. The clonotype was recovered from a woman aged 18-29 years in good health. The DNA reads TGTGCCAGCTCACCCGGGGGACACGGAACTGGAAACACCATATATTTT. This yields the protein CASSPGGHGTGNTIYF.